These 26 T cell receptor beta chains came from one sample sequenced in a study of blood T cell repertoires in COVID-19. Produced via immunoSEQ multiplex PCR; TCRdb's table is partial and in-frame only. Here the sample spans some 200,000 clones, around 82% being singletons. Sequences were obtained from peripheral blood. The receptors originated from a woman between 70 and 85 years old with acute or convalescent COVID-19.

The chain combines TRBV29-1 with TRBJ2-1; D might be TRBD2 (5 bases). Trimming took 2 bases from V and 7 from J, leaving 9 bases between them. CDR1 and CDR2 (germline): SQVTM, ANQGSEA. This CDR3 spans 12 amino acids. For the CDR3, the DNA is TGCAGCGTTGAAAGGACTTTTAATGAGCAGTTCTTC. Protein product: CSVERTFNEQFF.

This chain connects TRBV7-9 to TRBJ2-6, with TRBD1 as a possible D gene (6 bases). The CDR3 consists of 17 residues. V was shortened by 3 bases and J by 0 bases, with 12 bases between the two germline ends. Germline lookup yields CDR1 SEHNR and CDR2 FQNEAQ (reference sequence). The CDR3 coding sequence is TGTGCCAGCAGCTTCGGACAGAGCTCCTCTGGGGCCAACGTCCTGACTTTC. Translated: CASSFGQSSSGANVLTF.

The V gene is TRBV10-3, the J gene TRBJ1-1, with 7 bases aligning to TRBD1. This CDR3 has 14 residues. Germline V lookup: CDR1 ENHRY, CDR2 SYGVKD. Trimming at V came to 3 bases and at J to 5 bases, leaving 6 bases not matched to a gene. The CDR3 is CAISERGRDTEAFF. CDR3 nucleotide sequence: TGTGCCATCAGTGAAAGGGGGCGAGATACTGAAGCTTTCTTT.

V is TRBV5-1 and J is TRBJ2-7, with D possibly matching TRBD2 (6 bases). The V end was cut by 0 bases, the J end by 3 bases, with 10 bases between. This CDR3 is built from 14 residues. Germline assignment: CDR1 SGHRS and CDR2 YFSETQ. For the CDR3, the DNA is TGCGCCAGCAGCTTGGTAGCGGCTAACTACGAGCAGTACTTC. Protein: CASSLVAANYEQYF.

J is TRBJ2-2 and V is TRBV7-9, with TRBD1 matching over 7 bases. The CDR3 covers 14 residues. Per the germline V gene, CDR1 is SEHNR and CDR2 is FQNEAQ (reference sequence). The J segment lost 5 bases and the V segment lost 5 bases, leaving 5 bases of the junction unmatched. The CDR3 is CASSPGQQTGELFF. The CDR3 nucleotides read TGTGCCAGCAGCCCGGGACAGCAAACCGGGGAGCTGTTTTTT.

On this clone: One junction end disagrees with the germline gene, perhaps due to a read error. The chain carries TRBV14 and TRBJ1-1; TRBD1 matches 8 bases. This CDR3 contains 15 residues. Germline assignment: CDR1 SGHDN and CDR2 FVKESK. CDR3 sequence reads: CASSPFRDRNAEAFF. The CDR3 DNA follows: TGTGCCAGCAGCCCCTTCCGGGACAGGAACGCTGAAGCTTTCTTT.

This clone was seen a single time. This CDR3 is CASRANRGGGFGSNQPQHF. The DNA for the CDR3 is TGTGCCAGCAGGGCGAACAGGGGTGGTGGATTCGGGAGCAATCAGCCCCAGCATTTT. This chain joins TRBV27 and TRBJ1-5, with 7 bases aligning to TRBD1. Germline V lookup: CDR1 MNHEY, CDR2 SMNVEV (reference sequence). Trimming took 6 bases from V and 1 from J; bases not matched to a gene: 18. The CDR3 extends over 19 amino acids.

The CDR3 spells CASSLESSSGQTGELFF. CDR3 DNA: TGTGCCAGCAGCTTGGAATCTAGTTCGGGACAGACCGGGGAGCTGTTTTTT. The chain recombines TRBV11-2 with TRBJ2-2; 7 positions match TRBD1. J gave up 5 bases and V 3 bases, and 12 bases lay outside the gene matches. Germline CDR1 is SGHAT and CDR2 is FQNNGV. The CDR3 spans 17 residues.

The CDR3 loop is CATSDLDSYGYTF. The CDR3 DNA sequence: TGTGCCACCAGTGATTTGGACAGCTATGGCTACACCTTC. The chain joins TRBV24-1 to TRBJ1-2; the D gene is possibly TRBD1 (5 bases). V lost 0 bases, J lost 4 bases, and 5 bases lay in between. The CDR3 length is 13 residues. Germline V gene sequence: CDR1 KGHDR, CDR2 SFDVKD.

The chain uses TRBV5-4 and TRBJ1-3, with TRBD1 identical over 9 bases. Germline CDR1 and CDR2: SGHNT and YYREEE (reference sequence). The length of the CDR3 is 18 residues. Germline trimming cut 0 bases from V and 0 bases from J; bases unmatched to any gene: 7. DNA of the CDR3: TGTGCCAGCAGCTTGGCCCCGGGACAGGGATACTCTGGAAACACCATATATTTT. It codes for CASSLAPGQGYSGNTIYF.

V usage is TRBV18 and J usage is TRBJ2-1; D perhaps matches TRBD2 (6 bases). This CDR3 spans 15 amino acids. V was clipped by 3 bases and J by 4 bases, with 13 bases between them. Germline V gives CDR1 KGHSH, CDR2 LQKENI. This CDR3 reads CASSPEGRLYNEQFF. The CDR3 bases are TGTGCCAGCTCACCTGAGGGGAGGCTATACAATGAGCAGTTCTTC.

This clone has just one count. V gene TRBV6-5 combines with J gene TRBJ1-1; D possibly corresponds to TRBD1 (6 bases). The germline CDR1 and CDR2 sequences are MNHEY and SVGAGI. The length of the CDR3 is 14 residues. Trimming stripped 6 bases from V and 0 bases from J, with 11 bases between. This CDR3 is CASSDRRMNTEAFF. In nucleotides, the CDR3 is TGTGCCAGCAGCGACAGGAGGATGAACACTGAAGCTTTCTTT.

The DNA for the CDR3 is TGCGCCAGCAGCTCCAGCGGGAGAGGAGAGACCCAGTACTTC. Residues: CASSSSGRGETQYF. The gene calls are TRBV5-1 and TRBJ2-5; 8 bases are a match to TRBD2. V lost 3 bases and J lost 4; bases outside the gene matches: 5. Germline lookup yields CDR1 SGHRS and CDR2 YFSETQ. The CDR3 is 14 residues long.

V and J are TRBV27 and TRBJ1-2, with 8 bases matching TRBD1. This CDR3 comprises 15 residues. J gave up 0 bases and V 6 bases, and 6 bases lay outside the gene matches. Germline CDR1 and CDR2: MNHEY and SMNVEV (reference sequence). CDR3 in amino acids: CASRGTGGTNYGYTF. The CDR3 region has the DNA TGTGCCAGCAGGGGAACAGGGGGGACTAACTATGGCTACACCTTC.

The rearrangement links TRBV5-1 to TRBJ2-7, with 8 positions matching TRBD1. The CDR3 extends over 16 amino acids. The germline V gene encodes CDR1 SGHRS and CDR2 YFSETQ. Trimming at V came to 0 bases and at J to 4 bases, leaving 9 bases not matched to a gene. In nucleotides, the CDR3 is TGCGCCAGCAGCTTGGCACCACCAGGGGGCGGGTACGAGCAGTACTTC. The encoded protein is CASSLAPPGGGYEQYF. Drawing the rest from reference TRBV5-1 and TRBJ2-7, the complete variable domain is KAGVTQTPRYLIKTRGQQVTLSCSPISGHRSVSWYQQTPGQGLQFLFEYFSETQRNKGNFPGRFSGRQFSNSRSEMNVSTLELGDSALYLCASSLAPPGGGYEQYFGPGTRLTVT.

The rearrangement joins TRBV11-2 to TRBJ2-2; 7 bases match TRBD2. CDR1 is SGHAT, CDR2 FQNNGV, per germline. The V gene end was trimmed by 5 bases and the J gene end by 1 base; junction bases not matched to a gene: 7. The CDR3 runs 16 residues. The CDR3 reads CASSHSGLKNTGELFF. The CDR3 DNA sequence: TGTGCCAGCAGCCACTCGGGACTAAAGAACACCGGGGAGCTGTTTTTT.

The chain combines TRBV3-1 (or the pseudogene TRBV3-2) with TRBJ2-5; 7 bases are shared with TRBD1. CDR3 length: 16 residues. Germline-derived CDR1 and CDR2 are LGHDT and YNNKEL (reference sequence). V was pared by 1 base and J by 5 bases, with 10 bases of the junction left unmatched. The CDR3 loop is CASSQVGRGPWETQYF. The CDR3 nucleotides are TGTGCCAGCAGCCAAGTAGGTAGGGGGCCGTGGGAGACCCAGTACTTC.

This sequence joins TRBV28 and TRBJ1-2; 8 bases are a match to TRBD1. This CDR3 region has 14 residues. J was trimmed by 5 bases and V by 3 bases; bases with no gene match: 5. Looked up from germline, CDR1 is MDHEN and CDR2 is SYDVKM. Here the CDR3 reads CASSFDRGWYGYTF. CDR3 bases: TGTGCCAGCAGTTTTGACAGGGGTTGGTATGGCTACACCTTC.

This clone was recorded a few times. This chain links TRBV30 with TRBJ2-7; 10 bases align to TRBD2. This CDR3 comprises 15 residues. Germline V gene data show CDR1 as GTSNPN and CDR2 as SVGIG (reference sequence). V lost 4 bases and J lost 0; bases outside the gene matches: 6. The chain's CDR3 is CAWMRAGGYSYEQYF. The DNA for the CDR3 is TGTGCCTGGATGCGAGCGGGAGGGTACTCCTACGAGCAGTACTTC.

The chain uses TRBV7-9 and TRBJ2-2, with a weak D call TRBD1 (5 bases). Germline CDR1 reads SEHNR; CDR2 reads FQNEAQ (reference sequence). This CDR3 contains 15 residues. V was pared by 2 bases and J by 2 bases, with 9 bases between. CDR3 DNA sequence: TGTGCCAGCAGCTTACAGACAGTAAACACCGGGGAGCTGTTTTTT. It encodes CASSLQTVNTGELFF.

This chain uses TRBV7-9 with TRBJ1-5; no clear D gene. V dropped 3 bases and J dropped 6 bases, with 6 bases sitting between them. The germline V gene encodes CDR1 SEHNR and CDR2 FQNEAQ (reference sequence). The CDR3 runs to 12 residues. This CDR3 reads CASSFQSQPQHF. As DNA, the CDR3 is TGTGCCAGCAGCTTCCAGTCTCAGCCCCAGCATTTT.

This clone was seen many times. V and J are TRBV5-1 and TRBJ1-1; no firm D call. The germline V and J ends were trimmed by 0 bases and 1 base, with 4 bases remaining between them. Germline-derived CDR1 and CDR2 are SGHRS and YFSETQ. The CDR3 consists of 13 residues. CDR3 region: CASSLAWNTEAFF. The CDR3 DNA reads TGCGCCAGCAGCTTGGCCTGGAACACTGAAGCTTTCTTT.

The chain has TRBV7-6 and TRBJ2-2, with TRBD1 identical over 7 bases. V trimming: 4 bases; J trimming: 2 bases; junction bases outside the gene matches: 4. The germline CDR1 and CDR2 sequences are SGHVS and FNYEAQ. There are 15 residues in the CDR3. This chain's CDR3 is CASSSGQRNTGELFF. CDR3 DNA sequence: TGTGCCAGCAGCTCGGGACAGAGAAACACCGGGGAGCTGTTTTTT.

The chain has TRBV27 and TRBJ1-2; 8 nucleotides line up with TRBD1. The ends lost 4 bases at V and 6 bases at J; junction bases unmatched: 4. Germline CDR1 is MNHEY and CDR2 is SMNVEV (reference sequence). This CDR3 comprises 13 residues. The CDR3 bases are TGTGCCAGCAGTTGGGCAGGGGGCCATGGCTACACCTTC. Protein sequence: CASSWAGGHGYTF.

This chain uses TRBV5-4 with TRBJ1-1; D is uncertain. The germline V gene has CDR1 SGHNT and CDR2 YYREEE (reference sequence). V lost 1 base to trimming and J lost 1 base, with 5 bases between them. The CDR3 has 13 amino acids. CDR3 protein: CASSLPGNTEAFF. The CDR3 region has the DNA TGTGCCAGCAGCTTGCCAGGGAACACTGAAGCTTTCTTT.

The chain employs TRBV2 and TRBJ1-2; the D is unclear. The CDR3 consists of 12 residues. CDR1 SNHLY and CDR2 FYNNEI come from the germline V gene. Trimming took 2 bases from V and 6 from J, leaving 7 bases between them. In nucleotides, the CDR3 is TGTGCCAGCAGTGAATACTTGGATGGCTACACCTTC. As protein: CASSEYLDGYTF.